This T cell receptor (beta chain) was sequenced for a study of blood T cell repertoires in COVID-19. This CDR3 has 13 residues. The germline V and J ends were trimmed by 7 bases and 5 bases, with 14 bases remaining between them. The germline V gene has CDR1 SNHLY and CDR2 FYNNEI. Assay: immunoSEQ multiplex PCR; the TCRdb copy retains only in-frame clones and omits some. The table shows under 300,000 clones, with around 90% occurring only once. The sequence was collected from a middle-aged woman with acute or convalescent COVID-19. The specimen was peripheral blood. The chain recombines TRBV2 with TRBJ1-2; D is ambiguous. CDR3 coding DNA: TGTGCCAGCACCCCCGAGGTGGTTTATGGCTACACCTTC. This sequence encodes CASTPEVVYGYTF.